This entry concerns a single T cell receptor (beta chain). Its cognate antigen is unknown. The PCR was carried out with 60 Vbeta primers and 13 Jbeta primers. Generated by immunoSEQ multiplex PCR, the TCRdb table keeps only in-frame clones and is missing some. The sample comprises about 85,000 clones, 67% of which are singletons, and under 2.5% rests with the top ten. CDR1 is MNHEY and CDR2 is SMNVEV in the germline V gene (reference sequence). The junction had 10 bases not matched to a gene; V was cut back by 5 bases and J by 5 bases. The CDR3 covers 15 residues. The data belong to a study of cytomegalovirus exposure and HLA in healthy donors. Study-wide results and limits: The authors enumerated some 160 TCR beta chains as linked to cytomegalovirus.

The sample taken for sequencing was PBMCs. This TCR was recovered from a man aged 30-40 years in good health and CMV-seronegative. The chain has TRBV27 and TRBJ1-1; 8 bases are shared with TRBD1. In nucleotides, the CDR3 is TGTGCCAGCAGTCAGCCTTACAGGGGGGTAACTGAAGCTTTCTTT. This codes for CASSQPYRGVTEAFF.